This TCR beta chain was captured by sequencing in a study of blood T cells in healthy people across ages. Through a sample-barcoded 5' primer and a J-beta primer mix, a second PCR was run for about 6 to 11 cycles. TCRdb passed the 5' RACE reads through MiXCR, listing each CDR3 protein once. Among approximately 760,000 distinct CDR3 sequences, more than 20% were seen once, and the ten largest hold under 10%. These data were also filed under a second study, of T cells of mothers and their children.

The TCR was taken from a boy aged 5-17 years in good health. The material sequenced was blood.

The CDR3 region has the DNA TGTGCCAGCAGTTTACCTCGCGGGGGGCCGTACCAAGAGACCCAGTACTTC. Residues: CASSLPRGGPYQETQYF. The genes are TRBV12-3 or TRBV12-4 and TRBJ2-5; 8 positions agree with TRBD2. Trimming removed 2 bases from V and 0 bases from J; junction bases left unmatched: 8. The length of the CDR3 is 17 residues.